This T cell receptor (beta chain) was profiled in a study of blood T cells in healthy people across ages. Primed by a sample-barcoded 5' primer and a J-beta primer mix, a second PCR proceeded for roughly 6 to 12 cycles. TCRdb used MiXCR to reprocess the 5' RACE reads, holding one entry per CDR3 protein. Seen here are some 700,000 distinct CDR3 sequences, around a fifth observed once, and the top ten hold roughly a fifth. V dropped 2 bases and J dropped 5 bases, with 14 bases sitting between them. Germline lookup yields CDR1 SGHRS and CDR2 YFSETQ. This CDR3 is built from 15 residues. The chain employs TRBV5-1 and TRBJ2-1, with TRBD1 as a possible D gene (7 bases). This receptor was obtained from a man aged 65 to 79 in good health. Sequencing used blood. CDR3 protein: CASSFGGDRDNEQFF. Here the CDR3 DNA reads TGCGCCAGCAGCTTCGGGGGCGACAGGGACAATGAGCAGTTCTTC.